This T cell receptor (beta chain) came from a study of T-cell reconstitution after alpha-beta-depleted transplantation in children. Preparing the TCRbeta library involved the use of unique molecular identifiers. TCRdb called the PCR reads again in MiXCR, with one record for every CDR3 protein. Altogether some 200,000 distinct CDR3 sequences are present, around 9.2% being singletons, with the ten largest covering less than 40%. Germline CDR1 is SGHRS and CDR2 is YFSETQ. Trimming left V 0 bases short and J 7 bases short, with 20 bases between. The length of the CDR3 is 17 residues. This receptor was taken from a male patient under 10 years old who had a stem cell transplant for acute myeloid leukemia, so the T cells may come from the graft donor. Here the sequenced sample was PBMCs, mostly from graft donor cells, taken 360 days after TCRalphabeta/CD19-depleted stem cell transplant. The chain uses TRBV5-1 and TRBJ2-1; tentatively, D is TRBD2 (6 bases). CDR3 in DNA: TGCGCCAGCAGCTTGGAGGCGAACTCCCCCCGGGGGAATGAGCAGTTCTTC. Amino acids: CASSLEANSPRGNEQFF.